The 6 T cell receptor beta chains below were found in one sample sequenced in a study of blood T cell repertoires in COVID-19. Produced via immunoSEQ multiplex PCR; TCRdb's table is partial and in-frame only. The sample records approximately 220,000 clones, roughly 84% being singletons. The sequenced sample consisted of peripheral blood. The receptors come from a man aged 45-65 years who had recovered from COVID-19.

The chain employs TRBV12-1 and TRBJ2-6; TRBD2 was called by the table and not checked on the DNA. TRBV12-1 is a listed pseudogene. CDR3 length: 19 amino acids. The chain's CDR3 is CASSSLSPSGSSGANVLTF. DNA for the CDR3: TGTGCCAGCAGCTCCTTGTCCCCTAGCGGGAGCTCTGGGGCCAACGTCCTGACTTTC.

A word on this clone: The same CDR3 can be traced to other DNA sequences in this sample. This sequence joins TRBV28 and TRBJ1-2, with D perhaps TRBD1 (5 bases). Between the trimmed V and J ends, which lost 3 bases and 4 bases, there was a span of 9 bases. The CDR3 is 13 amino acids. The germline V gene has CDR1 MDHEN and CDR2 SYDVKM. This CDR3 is CASSFGQGYGYTF. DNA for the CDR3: TGTGCCAGCAGTTTCGGGCAGGGCTATGGCTACACCTTC.

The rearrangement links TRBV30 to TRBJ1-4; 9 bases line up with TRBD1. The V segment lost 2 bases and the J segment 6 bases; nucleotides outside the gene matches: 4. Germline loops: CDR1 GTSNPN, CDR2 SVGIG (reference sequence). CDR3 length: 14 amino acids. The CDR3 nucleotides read TGTGCCTGGAGTACCGGACAGGGGTATGAAAAACTGTTTTTT. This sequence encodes CAWSTGQGYEKLFF.

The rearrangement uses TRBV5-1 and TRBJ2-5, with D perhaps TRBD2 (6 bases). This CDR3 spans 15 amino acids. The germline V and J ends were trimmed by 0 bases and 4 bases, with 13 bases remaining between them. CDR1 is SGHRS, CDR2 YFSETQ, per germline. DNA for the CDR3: TGCGCCAGCAGCTTGGCCCGTGGGGGGAGAGAGACCCAGTACTTC. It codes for CASSLARGGRETQYF.

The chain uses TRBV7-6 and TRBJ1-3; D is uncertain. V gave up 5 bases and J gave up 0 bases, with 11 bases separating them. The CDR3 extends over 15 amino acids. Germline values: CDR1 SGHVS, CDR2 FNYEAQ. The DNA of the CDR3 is TGTGCCAGCAGCCGATTGGAGGGCTCTGGAAACACCATATATTTT. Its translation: CASSRLEGSGNTIYF.

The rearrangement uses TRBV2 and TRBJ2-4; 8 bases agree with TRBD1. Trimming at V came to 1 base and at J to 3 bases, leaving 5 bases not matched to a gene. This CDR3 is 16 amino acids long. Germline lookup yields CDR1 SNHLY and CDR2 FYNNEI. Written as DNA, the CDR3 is TGTGCCAGCAGTGAAGAGGCAGGGGGCGGCAAAAACATTCAGTACTTC. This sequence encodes CASSEEAGGGKNIQYF.